This T cell receptor (beta chain) was sequenced for a study of T cell responses to AZD1222 COVID-19 vaccine. Overall study results and limits: With two AZD1222 doses given, Spike-specific TCR breadth and depth both rose. Baseline seropositives among AZD1222 recipients totaled only five or six. Repertoire sampling was restricted to post-peak T cell response timepoints.

Germline lookup yields CDR1 KGHDR and CDR2 SFDVKD. The germline V and J ends were trimmed by 5 bases and 6 bases, with 14 bases remaining between them. The CDR3 runs to 14 residues. This clone is classed as medium-sized. Its target is not known. Assay used: immunoSEQ multiplex PCR; TCRdb lists only in-frame clones, some missing. The data show about 100,000 clones, 70% to 90% seen once. This TCR was sampled from an adult in good health. This chain uses TRBV24-1 with TRBJ2-3; TRBD2 is a possible D gene (5 bases). Sequencing used peripheral blood, obtained on day 0 of AZD1222 vaccination. The CDR3 protein is CATSGKEVFDTQYF. The CDR3 DNA reads as TGTGCCACCAGTGGGAAGGAGGTATTCGATACGCAGTATTTT.